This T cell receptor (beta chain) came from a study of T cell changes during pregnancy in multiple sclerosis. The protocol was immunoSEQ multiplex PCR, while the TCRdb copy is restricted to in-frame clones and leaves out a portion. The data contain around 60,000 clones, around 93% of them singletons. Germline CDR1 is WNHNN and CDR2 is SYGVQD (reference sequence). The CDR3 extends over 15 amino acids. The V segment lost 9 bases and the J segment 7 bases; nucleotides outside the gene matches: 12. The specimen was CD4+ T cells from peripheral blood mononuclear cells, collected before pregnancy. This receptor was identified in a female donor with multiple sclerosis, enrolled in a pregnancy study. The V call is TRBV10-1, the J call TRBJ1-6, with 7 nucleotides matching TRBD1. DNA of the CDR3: TGCGCCAGTTCAAGGATGGGACAGACAAATTCACCCCTCCACTTT. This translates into CASSRMGQTNSPLHF.